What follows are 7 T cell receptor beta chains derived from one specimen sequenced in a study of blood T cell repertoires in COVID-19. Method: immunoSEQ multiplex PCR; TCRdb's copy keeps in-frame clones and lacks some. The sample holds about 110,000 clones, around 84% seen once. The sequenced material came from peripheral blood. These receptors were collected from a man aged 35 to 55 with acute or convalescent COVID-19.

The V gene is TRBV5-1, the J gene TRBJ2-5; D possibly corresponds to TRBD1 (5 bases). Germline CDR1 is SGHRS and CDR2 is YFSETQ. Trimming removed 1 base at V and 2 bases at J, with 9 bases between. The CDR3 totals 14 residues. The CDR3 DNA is TGCGCCAGCAGCTTGACAGGCGGTCAAGAGACCCAGTACTTC. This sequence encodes CASSLTGGQETQYF. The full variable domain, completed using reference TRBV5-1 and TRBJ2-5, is KAGVTQTPRYLIKTRGQQVTLSCSPISGHRSVSWYQQTPGQGLQFLFEYFSETQRNKGNFPGRFSGRQFSNSRSEMNVSTLELGDSALYLCASSLTGGQETQYFGPGTRLLVL.

The CDR3 region is CASSPQGAHTEAFF. CDR3 coding DNA: TGTGCCAGCAGCCCCCAGGGGGCGCACACTGAAGCTTTCTTT. The chain links TRBV9 to TRBJ1-1; 8 nucleotides agree with TRBD1. J lost 3 bases, V lost 4 bases, and 5 bases had no gene match. The CDR3 length is 14 residues. Germline loops: CDR1 SGDLS, CDR2 YYNGEE.

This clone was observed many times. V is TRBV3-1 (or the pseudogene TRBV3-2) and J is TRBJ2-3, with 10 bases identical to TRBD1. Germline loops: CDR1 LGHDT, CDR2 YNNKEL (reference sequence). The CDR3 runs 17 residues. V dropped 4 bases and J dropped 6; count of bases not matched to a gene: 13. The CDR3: CASSPGTGALVLDTQYF. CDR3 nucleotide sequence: TGTGCCAGCAGCCCTGGGACAGGGGCCTTAGTTTTGGATACGCAGTATTTT.

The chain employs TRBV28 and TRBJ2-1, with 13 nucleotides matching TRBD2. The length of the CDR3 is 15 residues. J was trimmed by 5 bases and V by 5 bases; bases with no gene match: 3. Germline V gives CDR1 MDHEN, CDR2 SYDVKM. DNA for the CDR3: TGTGCCAGCAGTCCGGGACTAGCGGGGAACAATGAGCAGTTCTTC. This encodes CASSPGLAGNNEQFF.

The CDR3 spells CASSRTSGTTDTQYF. In DNA form, the CDR3 reads TGTGCCAGCAGCCGTACTAGCGGGACCACAGATACGCAGTATTTT. The chain has TRBV11-3 and TRBJ2-3; TRBD2 matches 10 bases. Germline V gene data show CDR1 as SGHNT and CDR2 as YENEEA. Unmatched junction bases numbered 4, after V lost 5 bases and J lost 2 bases. This CDR3 region has 15 residues.

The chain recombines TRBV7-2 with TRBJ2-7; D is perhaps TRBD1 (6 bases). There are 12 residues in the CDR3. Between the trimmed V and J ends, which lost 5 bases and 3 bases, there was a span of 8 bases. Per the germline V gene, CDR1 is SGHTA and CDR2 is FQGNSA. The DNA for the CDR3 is TGTGCCAGCAGCGGACAGATCTACGAGCAGTACTTC. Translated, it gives CASSGQIYEQYF.

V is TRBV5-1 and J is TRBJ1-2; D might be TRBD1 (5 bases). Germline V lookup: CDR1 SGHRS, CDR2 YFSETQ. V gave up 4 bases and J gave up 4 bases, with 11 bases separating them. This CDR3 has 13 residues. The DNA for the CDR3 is TGCGCCAGCAGCCCCCAGGGAGGCTATGGCTACACCTTC. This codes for CASSPQGGYGYTF.